Shown below are 25 T cell receptor beta chains from a single sample sequenced in a study of shared clonotypes between healthy human individuals. Generated by immunoSEQ multiplex PCR, the TCRdb table keeps only in-frame clones and is missing some. This sample has roughly 1,500,000 clones, with around 98.5% found just once. The specimen was naive CD4+ T cells sorted from blood. Indicated subset: CD45RA+ positively selected. The receptors originated from a man aged 25 to 40 in good health.

Notes on this clone: Other DNA variants within this sample encode the same CDR3. This sequence joins TRBV10-3 and TRBJ2-7, with D tentatively TRBD2 (5 bases). Trimming removed 6 bases at V and 0 bases at J, with 12 bases between. The germline CDR1 and CDR2 sequences are ENHRY and SYGVKD. The CDR3 contains 14 residues. The CDR3 here is CAISDERNSYEQYF. DNA of the CDR3: TGTGCCATCAGCGATGAGCGGAACTCCTACGAGCAGTACTTC.

The chain couples TRBV6-5 to TRBJ1-1; D is undetermined. Deletions cut 7 bases from V and 1 base from J, with 10 bases between. CDR3 length: 13 amino acids. Germline V gene sequence: CDR1 MNHEY, CDR2 SVGAGI. In nucleotides, the CDR3 is TGTGCCAGCACCAAACCAACGAACACTGAAGCTTTCTTT. Protein product: CASTKPTNTEAFF.

The chain recombines TRBV21-1 with TRBJ1-2; the table calls TRBD1, which could not be checked here. TRBV21-1 is a listed pseudogene. The CDR3 runs 13 residues. The CDR3, as DNA: TGTGCCAGCAGCAAATCAGGGGGCTATGGCTACACCTTC. Translation: CASSKSGGYGYTF.

This chain links TRBV28 with TRBJ2-7; D perhaps matches TRBD1 (5 bases). Germline V gene sequence: CDR1 MDHEN, CDR2 SYDVKM. This CDR3 has 14 residues. The ends were cut back, 4 bases at V and 0 bases at J, with 10 bases in the middle. The CDR3 spells CASSYWGSSYEQYF. The CDR3 DNA reads as TGTGCCAGCAGTTATTGGGGCAGCTCCTACGAGCAGTACTTC.

The chain employs TRBV6-1 and TRBJ2-5, with D perhaps matching TRBD1 (5 bases). CDR1 and CDR2 (germline): MNHNS, SASEGT. V was clipped by 6 bases and J by 1 base, with 12 bases between them. CDR3 length: 14 residues. The CDR3 protein is CASRILGPQETQYF. CDR3 sequence (DNA): TGTGCCAGCAGGATCCTGGGGCCCCAAGAGACCCAGTACTTC.

This rearrangement joins TRBV4-3 to TRBJ2-2; D unresolved. V lost 1 base and J 6 bases, leaving 12 bases between the germline ends. In germline, CDR1 is LGHNA, CDR2 YSLEER. CDR3 length: 15 amino acids. CDR3 residues: CASSQGIRYPGELFF. The CDR3, as DNA: TGCGCCAGCAGCCAAGGTATAAGGTACCCCGGGGAGCTGTTTTTT.

The chain links TRBV9 to TRBJ2-7; D perhaps matches TRBD2 (5 bases). With 0 bases removed from V and 6 bases from J, the gap between germline ends came to 16 bases. CDR3 length: 15 amino acids. Germline loops: CDR1 SGDLS, CDR2 YYNGEE. The chain's CDR3 is CASSVVSSPPSEQYF. The CDR3 DNA is TGTGCCAGCAGCGTAGTTTCTAGCCCGCCCTCCGAGCAGTACTTC.

V gene TRBV10-3 combines with J gene TRBJ2-1, with 7 nucleotides matching TRBD2. Germline trimming cut 3 bases from V and 4 bases from J; bases unmatched to any gene: 6. CDR3 length: 15 amino acids. The germline CDR1 and CDR2 sequences are ENHRY and SYGVKD. CDR3 sequence: CAISELLAAYNEQFF. The CDR3 coding sequence is TGTGCCATCAGTGAATTGCTAGCGGCATACAATGAGCAGTTCTTC.

The CDR3 DNA is TGTGCCAGCAGCTTAGCGGCGGGACTCTGGACCGGGGAGCTGTTTTTT. Translation gives CASSLAAGLWTGELFF. The V call is TRBV7-2, the J call TRBJ2-2; perhaps TRBD2 as D (6 bases). The CDR3 length is 16 residues. CDR1 and CDR2 (germline): SGHTA, FQGNSA. The V end was cut by 0 bases, the J end by 5 bases, with 13 bases between.

V gene TRBV10-3 combines with J gene TRBJ2-3, with D perhaps TRBD1 (6 bases). CDR1 is ENHRY, CDR2 SYGVKD, per germline. V shed 4 bases and J shed 0 bases, with 23 bases lying between them. The CDR3 has 19 amino acids. This chain's CDR3 is CAISVGSKDSFFSTDTQYF. The DNA for the CDR3 is TGTGCCATCAGTGTTGGGTCCAAGGACAGCTTTTTTAGCACAGATACGCAGTATTTT.

The chain links TRBV5-1 to TRBJ1-1; 8 bases map to TRBD1. Trimming at V came to 4 bases and at J to 11 bases, leaving 7 bases not matched to a gene. Germline V CDR1 and CDR2: SGHRS, YFSETQ. The CDR3 runs 12 residues. The CDR3: CASSPDREVAFF. Here the CDR3 DNA reads TGCGCCAGCAGCCCGGACAGGGAAGTCGCTTTCTTT.

The chain employs TRBV7-9 and TRBJ2-1; possible D gene TRBD1, 6 bases. The CDR3 has 17 amino acids. Germline V gene lookup returns CDR1 SEHNR and CDR2 FQNEAQ (reference sequence). Between the trimmed V and J ends, which lost 4 bases and 4 bases, there was a span of 20 bases. CDR3 residues: CASSSLGGRESYNEQFF. Written as DNA, the CDR3 is TGTGCCAGCAGCTCCCTAGGGGGAAGGGAAAGTTACAATGAGCAGTTCTTC.

The rearrangement uses TRBV6-1 and TRBJ1-5, with D tentatively TRBD1 (6 bases). Germline V gives CDR1 MNHNS, CDR2 SASEGT. Trimming cost V 7 bases and J 7 bases, with 14 bases left between them. The CDR3 is made up of 13 amino acids. The CDR3 is CASNRDTSQPQHF. CDR3 sequence (DNA): TGTGCCAGCAACCGGGACACGTCCCAGCCCCAGCATTTT.

The chain recombines TRBV2 with TRBJ2-2; D may correspond to TRBD1 or TRBD2 (5 bases each). V shed 1 base and J shed 6 bases, with 15 bases lying between them. This CDR3 contains 16 residues. Germline V CDR1 and CDR2: SNHLY, FYNNEI. CDR3 loop: CASSEGPAEGPGELFF. CDR3 bases: TGTGCCAGCAGTGAAGGACCCGCAGAGGGGCCCGGGGAGCTGTTTTTT.

V and J are TRBV9 and TRBJ2-1; TRBD2 matches at 10 bases. V trimming: 0 bases; J trimming: 10 bases; junction bases outside the gene matches: 4. The CDR3 is made up of 14 amino acids. Germline-derived CDR1 and CDR2 are SGDLS and YYNGEE. The DNA for the CDR3 is TGTGCCAGCAGCGTAGCTAGCGGGAGAGGGGAGCAGTTCTTC. This translates into CASSVASGRGEQFF.

The gene calls are TRBV2 and TRBJ2-7; unclear D gene. The length of the CDR3 is 13 residues. Germline CDR1 is SNHLY and CDR2 is FYNNEI. V was clipped by 7 bases and J by 7 bases, with 17 bases between them. The CDR3 protein is CASTQERAGEQYF. CDR3 sequence (DNA): TGTGCCAGCACTCAAGAAAGGGCTGGGGAGCAGTACTTC.

J is TRBJ1-1 and V is TRBV5-4; D is perhaps TRBD1 (6 bases). The CDR3 has 15 residues. V lost 5 bases and J 1 base, leaving 15 bases between the germline ends. In germline, CDR1 is SGHNT, CDR2 YYREEE (reference sequence). In DNA, the CDR3 is TGTGCCAGCAGTGGGGGGCTGGTAAGGAACACTGAAGCTTTCTTT. Encoded protein: CASSGGLVRNTEAFF.

V gene TRBV14 combines with J gene TRBJ2-2; D is ambiguous. This CDR3 has 14 amino acids. The V end lost 1 base, the J end lost 4 bases, and 7 bases lay between the germline ends. Per germline, CDR1 SGHDN and CDR2 FVKESK. CDR3 nucleotides: TGTGCCAGCAGCCAAGTAGGCAGCACCGGGGAGCTGTTTTTT. Amino acid sequence: CASSQVGSTGELFF.

The chain carries TRBV7-2 and TRBJ2-1; unclear D gene. The germline V gene has CDR1 SGHTA and CDR2 FQGNSA. The V end was cut by 4 bases, the J end by 4 bases, with 17 bases between. The CDR3 runs 16 residues. In nucleotides, the CDR3 is TGTGCCAGCAGCTCCGCTCGGGCGGCGGTATACAATGAGCAGTTCTTC. Amino acids: CASSSARAAVYNEQFF.

As concerns this clone: A junction boundary mismatches the germline segment, possibly from a read error. The V and J genes are TRBV28 and TRBJ2-1; 9 positions agree with TRBD1. CDR1 MDHEN and CDR2 SYDVKM come from the germline V gene. The CDR3 has 13 amino acids. CDR3 region: CASSPIGDRAWLF. The CDR3 DNA reads TGTGCCAGCAGTCCGATAGGGGACAGGGCATGGCTCTTC.

A single count supports this clone. The chain employs TRBV6-1 and TRBJ2-7; no reliable D call. CDR1 is MNHNS, CDR2 SASEGT, per germline. The V end lost 4 bases, the J end lost 1 base, and 14 bases lay between the germline ends. The CDR3 extends over 15 amino acids. CDR3 residues: CASSVASSPSYEQYF. CDR3 nucleotides: TGTGCCAGCAGTGTTGCCTCATCCCCTTCCTACGAGCAGTACTTC.

The chain is built from TRBV19 and TRBJ1-2; no definite D call. CDR3 length: 11 amino acids. Germline CDR1 and CDR2: LNHDA and SQIVND (reference sequence). Trimming left V 6 bases short and J 7 bases short, with 9 bases between. CDR3 in amino acids: CASSLAGGYTF. The CDR3 DNA is TGTGCCAGTAGCTTGGCGGGTGGCTACACCTTC.

The chain combines TRBV5-8 with TRBJ1-1; a weak D match, TRBD1 (5 bases). Between the trimmed V and J ends, which lost 1 base and 7 bases, there was a span of 14 bases. The germline gives CDR1 SGHTS, CDR2 YDEGEE. The CDR3 spans 14 residues. CDR3 in amino acids: CASSLRSRDGEAFF. The DNA of the CDR3 is TGTGCCAGCAGCTTGAGAAGCCGGGACGGTGAAGCTTTCTTT.

In DNA form, the CDR3 reads TGCAGCGTTGAAGACCGAATCAGGGGGGGAGGGTACAATGAGCAGTTCTTC. Translated: CSVEDRIRGGGYNEQFF. The chain employs TRBV29-1 and TRBJ2-1; either TRBD1 or TRBD2 may supply D (7 bases each). Trimming removed 0 bases from V and 4 bases from J, with 19 bases in between. Per the germline V gene, CDR1 is SQVTM and CDR2 is ANQGSEA. The CDR3 is made up of 17 amino acids.

In regard to this clone: A read error may account for a junction end that differs from germline. The gene calls are TRBV19 and TRBJ2-1; unclear D gene. The CDR3 totals 15 residues. Per germline, CDR1 LNHDA and CDR2 SQIVND (reference sequence). The CDR3 sequence: CASSQTLLSYSEQFF. The CDR3 DNA reads TGTGCCAGTAGTCAGACCCTGCTTTCGTACAGTGAGCAGTTCTTC.